The 7 T cell receptor beta chains given below trace back to one sample, sequenced in a study of beta chain features in type 1 diabetes. Findings and limits, study-wide: All four CD4+ subsets from Type 1 diabetes patients carried moderately but significantly shorter TCRB CDR3s.

Reverse transcribing all isolated RNA meant expressed TCRB transcripts were sequenced. Sequenced by immunoSEQ multiplex PCR; TCRdb stores in-frame clones only, minus some. The table shows some 700,000 clones, with about an eighth occurring only once. These receptors' antigens are unknown. Sequenced input: naive CD4+ T cells from blood. The receptors here all came from a man aged 18 to 29 with type 1 diabetes.

The CDR3 DNA reads as TGCAGTGCTAGAGATCTGACCGAGCAGTACTTC. Translation: CSARDLTEQYF. J is TRBJ2-7 and V is TRBV20-1; D gene uncertain. CDR1 DFQATT and CDR2 SNEGSKA come from the germline V gene (reference sequence). This CDR3 is built from 11 residues. The V gene lost 0 bases and the J gene lost 6 bases, with 6 bases spanning the gap.

The sample holds a few counts of this clone. The chain carries TRBV10-1 and TRBJ2-7; 14 bases align to TRBD2. The CDR3 is 14 residues long. V shed 6 bases, J shed 7 bases, and the junction held 5 bases outside the gene matches. CDR1 and CDR2 from the germline V gene are WNHNN and SYGVQD (reference sequence). The DNA of the CDR3 is TGCGCCAGCAGCCTTGGGACTAGCGGGGGTGAGCAGTACTTC. Amino acid sequence: CASSLGTSGGEQYF.

The CDR3 spells CASSSGQGFYGYTF. CDR3 DNA sequence: TGCGCCAGCAGCTCGGGACAGGGGTTCTATGGCTACACCTTC. V usage is TRBV5-1 and J usage is TRBJ1-2; 10 nucleotides agree with TRBD1. CDR1 and CDR2 (germline): SGHRS, YFSETQ. This CDR3 spans 14 amino acids. The junction had 3 bases not matched to a gene; V was cut back by 3 bases and J by 4 bases. The variable domain in full, with the rest retrieved from reference TRBV5-1 and TRBJ1-2, is KAGVTQTPRYLIKTRGQQVTLSCSPISGHRSVSWYQQTPGQGLQFLFEYFSETQRNKGNFPGRFSGRQFSNSRSEMNVSTLELGDSALYLCASSSGQGFYGYTFGSGTRLTVV.

The chain joins TRBV7-2 to TRBJ2-7; D may be TRBD1 (6 bases). CDR1 SGHTA and CDR2 FQGNSA come from the germline V gene. With 0 bases removed from V and 2 bases from J, the gap between germline ends came to 14 bases. This CDR3 has 16 amino acids. CDR3 amino acids: CASSLASRTEAYEQYF. The CDR3 DNA is TGTGCCAGCAGCTTAGCGTCTCGGACAGAGGCCTACGAGCAGTACTTC.

CDR3 in DNA: TGCGCCAGCAGCCATGATAGACAGGGGAATCAGCCCCAGCATTTT. The encoded protein is CASSHDRQGNQPQHF. J is TRBJ1-5 and V is TRBV4-1; 8 positions match TRBD1. This CDR3 contains 15 residues. The J segment lost 4 bases and the V segment lost 3 bases, leaving 5 bases of the junction unmatched. Per germline, CDR1 MGHRA and CDR2 YSYEKL.

This clone was observed a handful of times. The chain uses TRBV7-9 and TRBJ1-1; TRBD1 is a possible D gene (5 bases). Deletions cut 3 bases from V and 4 bases from J, with 9 bases between. The CDR3 runs 13 residues. CDR1 and CDR2 from the germline V gene are SEHNR and FQNEAQ (reference sequence). CDR3 coding DNA: TGTGCCAGCAGCTTGGAGGGGATCACTGAAGCTTTCTTT. Protein: CASSLEGITEAFF.

This rearrangement joins TRBV19 to TRBJ2-1; possible D gene TRBD1, 6 bases. The CDR3 has 13 amino acids. Deletions cut 6 bases from V and 2 bases from J, with 8 bases between. Germline-derived CDR1 and CDR2 are LNHDA and SQIVND (reference sequence). This CDR3 reads CASRDRPYNEQFF. The CDR3 bases are TGTGCCAGTAGAGACAGGCCCTACAATGAGCAGTTCTTC.